The 25 T cell receptor beta chains below come from one sample, sequenced in a study of regulatory T cells in long-lasting Graves disease. To make TCR beta libraries, researchers used iRepertoire HTBI primers and Arm-PCR of CDR3 regions. TCRdb recomputed calls from the multiplex PCR reads with MiXCR, one row per CDR3 protein. The sample has almost 350,000 distinct CDR3 sequences; about 19% are singletons. The time point denotes: persistent/refractory GD, antithyroid drugs over 5 years with positive TRAb. The TCR library was prepared using RNA isolated from PBMCs. This specimen was peripheral blood mononuclear cells (PBMCs), taken when the disease was refractory, from a patient treated with antithyroid drugs. These receptors originate from a female donor with Graves disease.

This clonotype was detected only once. A read error is possible here, since a much larger clone lies one base away. The rearrangement uses TRBV28 and TRBJ2-2; 10 nucleotides line up with TRBD2. With 3 bases clipped from V and 2 bases from J, the junction kept 9 bases outside the gene matches. This CDR3 is built from 18 residues. CDR1 and CDR2 from the germline V gene are MDHEN and SYDVKM. This chain's CDR3 is CASSFPVSGRINTGELFF. CDR3 nucleotides: TGTGCCAGCAGTTTTCCCGTTAGCGGGAGGATTAACACCGGGGAGCTGTTTTTT.

This clonotype came up a few times. V is TRBV30 and J is TRBJ1-1, with D tentatively TRBD1 (5 bases). V was clipped by 0 bases and J by 5 bases, with 13 bases between them. Germline CDR1 and CDR2: GTSNPN and SVGIG (reference sequence). CDR3 length equals 14 residues. The CDR3 region has the DNA TGTGCCTGGAGTGTCGGCAGGGTGATTACTGAAGCTTTCTTT. It specifies CAWSVGRVITEAFF.

This clonotype came up a few times. The chain combines TRBV4-1 with TRBJ2-2; TRBD2 matches at 13 bases. With V trimmed by 4 bases and J by 8 bases, 4 bases remained unmatched. CDR1 MGHRA and CDR2 YSYEKL come from the germline V gene. The CDR3 totals 15 residues. CDR3 nucleotide sequence: TGCGCCAGCAGCCCGCGGACTAGCGGGAGAGGGGAGCTGTTTTTT. This encodes CASSPRTSGRGELFF.

This clonotype was counted a few times. J is TRBJ1-4 and V is TRBV20-1; no firm D call. Between the trimmed V and J ends, which lost 0 bases and 5 bases, there was a span of 7 bases. Germline CDR1 reads DFQATT; CDR2 reads SNEGSKA (reference sequence). The CDR3 spans 13 residues. The CDR3 DNA follows: TGCAGTGCTAGAGATCTGGGAAATGAAAAACTGTTTTTT. It yields the protein CSARDLGNEKLFF.

Only a few counts were recorded for this clonotype. The genes are TRBV20-1 and TRBJ1-2, with TRBD1 matching 7 bases. Germline-derived CDR1 and CDR2 are DFQATT and SNEGSKA (reference sequence). The trim removed 3 bases at V and 5 bases at J, leaving 6 bases unmatched. This CDR3 comprises 13 residues. The CDR3 here is CSASPGQSYGYTF. In DNA, the CDR3 is TGCAGTGCTAGCCCGGGACAGTCTTATGGCTACACCTTC.

The gene calls are TRBV19 and TRBJ2-7; D might be TRBD2 (7 bases). Germline CDR1 is LNHDA and CDR2 is SQIVND (reference sequence). This CDR3 has 14 amino acids. The V gene lost 3 bases and the J gene lost 3 bases, with 12 bases spanning the gap. The CDR3 DNA reads TGTGCCAGTAGTATCGGAGGGGGGGGCTACGAGCAGTACTTC. This codes for CASSIGGGGYEQYF.

This clonotype was counted at least ten times. The CDR3 loop reads CASSVKGNTEAFF. For the CDR3, the DNA is TGTGCCAGCAGTGTTAAGGGGAACACTGAAGCTTTCTTT. The rearrangement uses TRBV18 and TRBJ1-1; D is unclear. The germline V and J ends were trimmed by 8 bases and 1 base, with 11 bases remaining between them. The CDR3 runs 13 residues. Germline lookup yields CDR1 KGHSH and CDR2 LQKENI.

V usage is TRBV27 and J usage is TRBJ2-1; TRBD1 aligns across 9 bases. The CDR3 has 17 amino acids. Per germline, CDR1 MNHEY and CDR2 SMNVEV (reference sequence). V shed 5 bases, J shed 4 bases, and the junction held 12 bases outside the gene matches. The CDR3 nucleotides are TGTGCCAGCAGTCCGGGACAGGGTAGAAGAGTTTACAATGAGCAGTTCTTC. It codes for CASSPGQGRRVYNEQFF.

This clonotype was picked up a small number of times. J is TRBJ1-3 and V is TRBV28; weak D call: TRBD1 (6 bases). The CDR3 contains 14 residues. The ends were cut back, 8 bases at V and 4 bases at J, with 15 bases in the middle. Germline V lookup: CDR1 MDHEN, CDR2 SYDVKM. CDR3 in amino acids: CASFEGGYGNTIYF. The CDR3 DNA reads as TGTGCCAGCTTCGAGGGGGGGTACGGAAACACCATATATTTT. Based on the CDR3 plus reference TRBV28 and TRBJ1-3, the full variable domain is DVKVTQSSRYLVKRTGEKVFLECVQDMDHENMFWYRQDPGLGLRLIYFSYDVKMKEKGDIPEGYSVSREKKERFSLILESASTNQTSMYLCASFEGGYGNTIYFGEGSWLTVV.

This clonotype has a count of ten or more. This rearrangement joins TRBV19 to TRBJ1-1; D not certain. In germline, CDR1 is LNHDA, CDR2 SQIVND (reference sequence). With 7 bases removed from V and 5 bases from J, the gap between germline ends came to 8 bases. The CDR3 sequence is 11 residues long. CDR3 amino acids: CASTRGTEAFF. Here the CDR3 DNA reads TGTGCCAGTACACGTGGGACTGAAGCTTTCTTT.

This clonotype was found many times. The V gene is TRBV28, the J gene TRBJ2-6; no clear D gene. This CDR3 spans 15 amino acids. Germline assignment: CDR1 MDHEN and CDR2 SYDVKM. The V and J ends lost 4 bases and 2 bases respectively, with 9 bases between them. The CDR3 sequence: CASSSHRAGANVLTF. In DNA, the CDR3 is TGTGCCAGCAGTTCACACAGAGCTGGGGCCAACGTCCTGACTTTC.

The gene calls are TRBV20-1 and TRBJ1-1; D not certain. The CDR3 loop spans 15 amino acids. CDR1 is DFQATT and CDR2 is SNEGSKA in the germline V gene (reference sequence). The V end was cut by 6 bases, the J end by 0 bases, with 17 bases between. Here the CDR3 reads CSALPQAPVNTEAFF. The CDR3 DNA reads as TGCAGTGCCCTCCCTCAGGCGCCCGTGAACACTGAAGCTTTCTTT.

About this clonotype: One base away lies a much larger clone, so this may be a sequencing read error. The CDR3 carries no conserved terminal phenylalanine or tryptophan, so it likely arises from a read error. V and J are TRBV7-9 and TRBJ2-5; TRBD1 might be the D (5 bases). This CDR3 is built from 14 residues. Trimming took 1 base from V and 1 from J, leaving 7 bases between them. The germline gives CDR1 SEHNR, CDR2 FQNEAQ (reference sequence). CDR3 coding DNA: TGTGCCAGCAGCTTAGAAGACAGCCAAGAGACCCAGTACCTC. It specifies CASSLEDSQETQYL.

The chain links TRBV6-2 or TRBV6-3 to TRBJ1-6; TRBD1 might be the D (5 bases). Trimming removed 0 bases at V and 10 bases at J, with 16 bases between. The CDR3 extends over 16 amino acids. Germline CDR1 and CDR2: MNHEY and SVGEGT. Here the CDR3 DNA reads TGTGCCAGCAGTTACTCTACCGGGGCCCAGAGATCACCCCTCCACTTT. This translates into CASSYSTGAQRSPLHF.

V and J are TRBV30 and TRBJ1-2, with D unresolved. The germline CDR1 and CDR2 sequences are GTSNPN and SVGIG (reference sequence). V was cut by 8 bases and J by 8 bases, with 18 bases left in between. There are 12 residues in the CDR3. The CDR3 sequence: CARTTGKRGYTF. In DNA form, the CDR3 reads TGTGCCCGGACCACGGGCAAGAGGGGCTACACCTTC.

The chain joins TRBV18 to TRBJ2-7; TRBD1 is a possible D gene (7 bases). The CDR3 has 15 residues. V lost 2 bases and J 6 bases, leaving 17 bases between the germline ends. Per germline, CDR1 KGHSH and CDR2 LQKENI. In DNA, the CDR3 is TGTGCCAGCTCACCATTTCAGGGGGGCAGAGGCGAGCAGTACTTC. Amino acids: CASSPFQGGRGEQYF.

This chain links TRBV4-1 with TRBJ2-7; no firm D call. The V end lost 0 bases, the J end lost 3 bases, and 9 bases lay between the germline ends. Germline V gene data show CDR1 as MGHRA and CDR2 as YSYEKL. There are 14 residues in the CDR3. CDR3 bases: TGCGCCAGCAGCCAAGATCGGCGGAGCTACGAGCAGTACTTC. Residues: CASSQDRRSYEQYF.

The rearrangement links TRBV10-3 to TRBJ2-6, with D unresolved. CDR3 length: 16 amino acids. Trimming took off 3 bases at V and 0 bases at J, with 9 bases between the two ends. Per germline, CDR1 ENHRY and CDR2 SYGVKD. CDR3 nucleotides: TGTGCCATCAGTGACATGACCAGCTCTGGGGCCAACGTCCTGACTTTC. Protein: CAISDMTSSGANVLTF.

The chain joins TRBV9 to TRBJ1-3; D is ambiguous. Trimming left V 6 bases short and J 2 bases short, with 6 bases between. Germline CDR1 SGDLS, CDR2 YYNGEE. This CDR3 comprises 12 residues. For the CDR3, the DNA is TGTGCCAGCACCCGTACTGGAAACACCATATATTTT. This translates into CASTRTGNTIYF.

There are many counts of this clonotype. The J gene is TRBJ1-1, the V gene TRBV20-1; D is undetermined. The CDR3 runs to 11 residues. Germline V CDR1 and CDR2: DFQATT, SNEGSKA (reference sequence). With 3 bases removed from V and 0 bases from J, the gap between germline ends came to 2 bases. CDR3 DNA: TGCAGTGCTAGCATGAACACTGAAGCTTTCTTT. Its protein is CSASMNTEAFF.

This clonotype was seen a few times. The chain uses TRBV12-3 or TRBV12-4 and TRBJ2-2; D might be TRBD1 (6 bases). Trimming took off 6 bases at V and 3 bases at J, with 17 bases between the two ends. This CDR3 comprises 16 residues. The CDR3 loop reads CASSSGTRPDTGELFF. The CDR3 DNA sequence: TGTGCCAGCAGCTCCGGGACACGTCCGGACACCGGGGAGCTGTTTTTT.

The rearrangement joins TRBV4-1 to TRBJ2-7; D tentatively reads TRBD1 or TRBD2 (5 bases each). V was cut by 4 bases and J by 2 bases, with 21 bases left in between. Germline assignment: CDR1 MGHRA and CDR2 YSYEKL. CDR3 length: 17 amino acids. CDR3 amino acids: CASSLRAEGLTPYEQYF. The CDR3 bases are TGCGCCAGCAGCCTACGAGCCGAGGGGCTAACTCCCTACGAGCAGTACTTC.

This clonotype was counted a few times. A much larger clone differs by one base, so this may be a read error. The chain joins TRBV12-3 or TRBV12-4 to TRBJ1-4, with D hard to call. The CDR3 is 11 amino acids. Trimming removed 6 bases from V and 7 bases from J, with 6 bases in between. The CDR3 protein is CASREGEKLFF. The DNA for the CDR3 is TGTGCCAGCAGGGAGGGTGAAAAACTGTTTTTT.

This clonotype has ten or more counts. The CDR3 protein is CASSYSGPNEKLFF. For the CDR3, the DNA is TGTGCCAGCAGTTACTCGGGACCAAATGAAAAACTGTTTTTT. The J gene is TRBJ1-4, the V gene TRBV6-5, with D possibly matching TRBD1 (5 bases). Germline assignment: CDR1 MNHEY and CDR2 SVGAGI. The V and J ends lost 0 bases and 5 bases respectively, with 7 bases between them. The CDR3 runs to 14 residues.

V and J are TRBV5-6 and TRBJ1-5, with a weak D call TRBD1 (6 bases). The germline V gene has CDR1 SGHDT and CDR2 YYEEEE. With 0 bases removed from V and 3 bases from J, the gap between germline ends came to 10 bases. This CDR3 has 15 amino acids. CDR3 amino acids: CASSLAGQLNQPQHF. The CDR3 DNA reads as TGTGCCAGCAGCTTGGCGGGACAACTCAATCAGCCCCAGCATTTT.